The T cell receptor (beta chain) under discussion was sequenced for a study of PD-L1 blockade in urothelial cancer. The overall study: Patients with male sex and bladder-origin urothelial cancer accounted for about 85% of the roughly 29 enrolled. When blood samples were assessed, the median T cell count was 141,255. Notes on the study in general: Tumor-associated clones in the blood of durable-benefit patients grew more at 3 weeks.

Time point defined: peripheral blood 6 weeks after treatment start. In each PCR, synthetic TCR analog templates were spiked in. Some clones are missing from TCRdb's copy, which holds only in-frame ones; the method was immunoSEQ multiplex PCR. The sample includes tens of thousands of clones, around 93% of them seen just once. Concerning this clone: Its specificity is not known.

Germline V gene lookup returns CDR1 MNHEY and CDR2 SMNVEV (reference sequence). V dropped 4 bases and J dropped 1; count of bases not matched to a gene: 5. This CDR3 contains 15 residues. This receptor was identified in a woman of 80 years or more with urothelial cancer. The V call is TRBV27, the J call TRBJ1-2; TRBD1 matches 8 bases. This material consisted of PBMCs, taken around atezolizumab (anti-PD-L1) treatment. DNA for the CDR3: TGTGCCAGCAGTTCCTGGACAGGGCATAACTATGGCTACACCTTC. Its protein is CASSSWTGHNYGYTF.